The 4 T cell receptor beta chains below all came from one sample that was sequenced in a study of T cells in Graves' hyperthyroidism and ophthalmopathy. What was amplified from RNA transcripts were TCR beta CDR3 regions. Carried out on the TCR CDR3, a first-round RT-PCR used the HTBI primer set. TCRdb processed the multiplex PCR reads anew with MiXCR; each CDR3 protein has one entry. The sample has 490,000 or so distinct CDR3 sequences; 22% are singletons. Sequenced material: blood. The receptors here all came from a woman aged 65 to 85 with Graves' ophthalmopathy.

A word on this clonotype: A much larger clone sits a single nucleotide away, making a read error possible. The gene calls are TRBV12-3 or TRBV12-4 and TRBJ2-2, with 7 bases lining up with TRBD1. The CDR3 has 15 residues. The DNA of the CDR3 is TGTGCCTGCAGCCGAGATGGGACAGTAGGCGGGGAGCTGTTTTTT. The encoded protein is CACSRDGTVGGELFF.

The chain links TRBV30 to TRBJ2-3, with 7 bases identical to TRBD2. Germline CDR1 and CDR2: GTSNPN and SVGIG (reference sequence). Trimming cost V 1 base and J 6 bases; bases outside gene matches: 4. The CDR3 is 13 amino acids. CDR3 protein: CAWSGGGWDTQYF. DNA for the CDR3: TGTGCCTGGAGTGGGGGGGGTTGGGATACGCAGTATTTT.

The rearrangement links TRBV20-1 to TRBJ2-1; 7 nucleotides match TRBD2. This CDR3 is 16 amino acids long. Germline-derived CDR1 and CDR2 are DFQATT and SNEGSKA (reference sequence). The J segment lost 5 bases and the V segment lost 0 bases, leaving 10 bases of the junction unmatched. The CDR3 sequence is CSARDGASGRHNEQFF. The CDR3 DNA reads as TGCAGTGCTAGAGATGGGGCTAGCGGCAGACACAATGAGCAGTTCTTC.

The chain couples TRBV5-1 to TRBJ2-3, with D possibly TRBD2 on 6 matching bases. The V gene lost 2 bases and the J gene lost 2 bases, with 12 bases spanning the gap. Germline V gene sequence: CDR1 SGHRS, CDR2 YFSETQ. The CDR3 length is 15 residues. The CDR3 DNA sequence: TGCGCCAGCAGCTTCCAAGCGGGTGACACAGATACGCAGTATTTT. Translated: CASSFQAGDTDTQYF.